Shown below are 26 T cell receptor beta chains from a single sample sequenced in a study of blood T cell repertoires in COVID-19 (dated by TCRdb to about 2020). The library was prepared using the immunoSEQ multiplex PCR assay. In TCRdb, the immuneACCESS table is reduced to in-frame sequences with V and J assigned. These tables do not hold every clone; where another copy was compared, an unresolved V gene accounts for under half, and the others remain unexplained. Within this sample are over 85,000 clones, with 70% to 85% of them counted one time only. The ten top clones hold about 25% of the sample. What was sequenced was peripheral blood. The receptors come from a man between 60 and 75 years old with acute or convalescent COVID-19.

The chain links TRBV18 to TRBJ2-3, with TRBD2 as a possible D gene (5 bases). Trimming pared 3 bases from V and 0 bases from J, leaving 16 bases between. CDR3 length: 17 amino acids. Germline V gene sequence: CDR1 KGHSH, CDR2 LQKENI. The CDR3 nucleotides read TGTGCCAGCTCACCTCGGGGTGTCAGGTGGAGCACAGATACGCAGTATTTT. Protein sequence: CASSPRGVRWSTDTQYF.

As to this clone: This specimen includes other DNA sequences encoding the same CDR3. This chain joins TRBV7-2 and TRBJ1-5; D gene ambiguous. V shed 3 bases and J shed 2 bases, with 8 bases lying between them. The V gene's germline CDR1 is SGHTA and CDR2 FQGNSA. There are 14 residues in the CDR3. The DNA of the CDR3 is TGTGCCAGCAGCTTGGGCCAGGGCAATCAGCCCCAGCATTTT. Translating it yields CASSLGQGNQPQHF.

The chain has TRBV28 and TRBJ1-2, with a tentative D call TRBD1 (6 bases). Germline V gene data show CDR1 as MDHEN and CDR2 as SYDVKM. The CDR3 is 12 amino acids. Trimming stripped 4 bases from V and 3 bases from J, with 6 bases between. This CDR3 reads CASSYRDYGYTF. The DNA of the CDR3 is TGTGCCAGCAGTTACAGGGACTATGGCTACACCTTC.

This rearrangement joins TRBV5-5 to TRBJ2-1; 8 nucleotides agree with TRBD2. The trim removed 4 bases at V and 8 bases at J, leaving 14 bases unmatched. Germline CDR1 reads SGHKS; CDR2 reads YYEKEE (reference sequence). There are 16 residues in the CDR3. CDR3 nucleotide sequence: TGTGCCAGCAGCCTGGGCGACTGGCGGGGGGTCTATGAGCAGTTCTTC. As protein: CASSLGDWRGVYEQFF.

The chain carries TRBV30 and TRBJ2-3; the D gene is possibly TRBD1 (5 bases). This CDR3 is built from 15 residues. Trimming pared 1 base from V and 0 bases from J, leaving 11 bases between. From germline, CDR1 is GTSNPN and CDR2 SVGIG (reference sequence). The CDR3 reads CAWSDQGTSTDTQYF. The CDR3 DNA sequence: TGTGCCTGGAGTGACCAGGGAACTAGCACAGATACGCAGTATTTT.

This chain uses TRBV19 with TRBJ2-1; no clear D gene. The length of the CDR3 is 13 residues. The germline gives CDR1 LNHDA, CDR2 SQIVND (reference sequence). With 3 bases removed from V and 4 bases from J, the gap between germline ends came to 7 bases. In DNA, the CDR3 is TGTGCCAGTAGTATTAATACTTACAATGAGCAGTTCTTC. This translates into CASSINTYNEQFF.

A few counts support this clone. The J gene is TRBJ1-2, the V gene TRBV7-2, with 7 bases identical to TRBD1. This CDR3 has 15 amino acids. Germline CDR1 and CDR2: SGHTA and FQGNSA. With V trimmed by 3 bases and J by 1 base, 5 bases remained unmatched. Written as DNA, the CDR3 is TGTGCCAGCAGCTTGGCGACAGGGAATAACTATGGCTACACCTTC. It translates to CASSLATGNNYGYTF.

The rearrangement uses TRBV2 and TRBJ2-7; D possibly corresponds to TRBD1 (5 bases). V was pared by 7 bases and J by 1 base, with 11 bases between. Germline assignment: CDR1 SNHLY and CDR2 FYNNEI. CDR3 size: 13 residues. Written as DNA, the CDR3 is TGTGCCAGCAACCCAGGGCGATCCTACGAGCAGTACTTC. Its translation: CASNPGRSYEQYF.

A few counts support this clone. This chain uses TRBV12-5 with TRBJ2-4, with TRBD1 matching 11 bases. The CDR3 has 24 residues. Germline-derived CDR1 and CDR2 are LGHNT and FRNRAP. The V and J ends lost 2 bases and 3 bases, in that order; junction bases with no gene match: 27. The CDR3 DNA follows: TGTGCTAGTGGTTTGCCTACCCGGACAGGGGGCACCGCATTTCTACAGTTAGGCAAAAACATTCAGTACTTC. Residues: CASGLPTRTGGTAFLQLGKNIQYF. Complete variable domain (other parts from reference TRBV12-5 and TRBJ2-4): DARVTQTPRHKVTEMGQEVTMRCQPILGHNTVFWYRQTMMQGLELLAYFRNRAPLDDSGMPKDRFSAEMPDATLATLKIQPSEPRDSAVYFCASGLPTRTGGTAFLQLGKNIQYFGAGTRLSVL.

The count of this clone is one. CDR3 DNA: TGTGCCAGCAGCGAGGACAGGGGCACTGAAGCTTTCTTT. The encoded protein is CASSEDRGTEAFF. This sequence joins TRBV7-8 and TRBJ1-1, with 9 bases identical to TRBD1. The CDR3 length is 13 residues. Germline V gene lookup returns CDR1 SGHVS and CDR2 FQNEAQ. The V and J ends lost 5 bases and 4 bases, in that order; junction bases with no gene match: 2.

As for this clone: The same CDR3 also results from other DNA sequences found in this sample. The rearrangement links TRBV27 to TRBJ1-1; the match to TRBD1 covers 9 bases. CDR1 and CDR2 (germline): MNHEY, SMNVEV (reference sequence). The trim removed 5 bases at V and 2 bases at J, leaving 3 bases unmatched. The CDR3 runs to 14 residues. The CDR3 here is CASSRDRANTEAFF. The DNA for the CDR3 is TGTGCCAGCAGTAGGGACAGGGCCAACACTGAAGCTTTCTTT.

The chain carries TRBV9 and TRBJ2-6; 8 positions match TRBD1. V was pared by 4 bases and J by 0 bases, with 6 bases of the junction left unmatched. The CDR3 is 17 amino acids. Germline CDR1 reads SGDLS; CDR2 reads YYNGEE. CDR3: CASSPGQGVSGANVLTF. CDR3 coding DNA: TGTGCCAGCAGCCCCGGACAGGGTGTCTCTGGGGCCAACGTCCTGACTTTC.

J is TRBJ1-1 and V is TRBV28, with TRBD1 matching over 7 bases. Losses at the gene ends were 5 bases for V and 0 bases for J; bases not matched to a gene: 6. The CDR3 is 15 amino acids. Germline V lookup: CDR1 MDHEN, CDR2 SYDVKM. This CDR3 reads CASSRTGQMNTEAFF. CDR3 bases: TGTGCCAGCAGTCGGACGGGACAGATGAACACTGAAGCTTTCTTT.

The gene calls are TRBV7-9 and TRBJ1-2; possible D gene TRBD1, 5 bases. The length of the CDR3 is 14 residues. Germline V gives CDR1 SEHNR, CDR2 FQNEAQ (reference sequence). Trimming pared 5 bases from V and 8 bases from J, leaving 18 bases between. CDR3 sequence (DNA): TGTGCCAGCAGCCCCCTATTAGGACAAAGCGGCTACACCTTC. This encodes CASSPLLGQSGYTF.

The CDR3 loop reads CASSHGVNTEAFF. CDR3 nucleotides: TGCGCCAGCAGCCACGGGGTGAACACTGAAGCTTTCTTT. The chain is built from TRBV4-3 and TRBJ1-1; no definite D call. The CDR3 contains 13 residues. Germline V gene lookup returns CDR1 LGHNA and CDR2 YSLEER. Trimming shortened V by 3 bases and J by 0 bases, and 5 bases separated the two germline ends.

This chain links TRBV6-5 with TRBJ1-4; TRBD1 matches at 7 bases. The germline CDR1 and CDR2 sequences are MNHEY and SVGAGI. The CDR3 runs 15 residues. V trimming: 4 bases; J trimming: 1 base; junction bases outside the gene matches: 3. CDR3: CASSSRDRTNEKLFF. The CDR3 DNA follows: TGTGCCAGCAGTTCCCGGGACAGAACTAATGAAAAACTGTTTTTT.

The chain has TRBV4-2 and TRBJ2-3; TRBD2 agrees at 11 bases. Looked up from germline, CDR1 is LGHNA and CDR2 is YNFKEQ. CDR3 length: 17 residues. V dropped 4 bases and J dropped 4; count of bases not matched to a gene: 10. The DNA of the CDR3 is TGTGCCAGCAGCCGGCCTACTAGCGGGGGTTTCGCAGATACGCAGTATTTT. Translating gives CASSRPTSGGFADTQYF.

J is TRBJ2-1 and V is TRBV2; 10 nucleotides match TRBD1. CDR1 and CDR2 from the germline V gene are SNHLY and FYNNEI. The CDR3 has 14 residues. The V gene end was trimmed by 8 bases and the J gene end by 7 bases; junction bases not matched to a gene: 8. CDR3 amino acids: CASSPGQGWNEQFF. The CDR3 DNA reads TGTGCCAGCTCCCCGGGACAGGGGTGGAATGAGCAGTTCTTC.

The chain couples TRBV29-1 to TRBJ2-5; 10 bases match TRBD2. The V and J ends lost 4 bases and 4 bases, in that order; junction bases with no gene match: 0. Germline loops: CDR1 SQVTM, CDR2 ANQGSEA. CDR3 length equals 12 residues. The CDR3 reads CSVVAGGETQYF. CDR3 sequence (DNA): TGCAGCGTTGTAGCGGGGGGAGAGACCCAGTACTTC.

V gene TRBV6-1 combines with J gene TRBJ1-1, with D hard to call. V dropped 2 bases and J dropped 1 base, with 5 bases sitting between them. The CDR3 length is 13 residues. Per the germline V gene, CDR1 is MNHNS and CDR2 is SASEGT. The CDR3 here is CASSERQNTEAFF. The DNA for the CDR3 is TGTGCCAGCAGTGAAAGACAGAACACTGAAGCTTTCTTT.

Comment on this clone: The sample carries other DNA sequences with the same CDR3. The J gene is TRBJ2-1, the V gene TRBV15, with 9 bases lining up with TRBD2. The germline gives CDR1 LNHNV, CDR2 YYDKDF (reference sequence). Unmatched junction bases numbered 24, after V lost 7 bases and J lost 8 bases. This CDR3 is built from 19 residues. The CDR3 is CATTPNKGAGGLISDEQFF. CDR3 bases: TGTGCCACCACCCCTAATAAGGGGGCGGGGGGGCTTATTTCGGATGAGCAGTTCTTC.

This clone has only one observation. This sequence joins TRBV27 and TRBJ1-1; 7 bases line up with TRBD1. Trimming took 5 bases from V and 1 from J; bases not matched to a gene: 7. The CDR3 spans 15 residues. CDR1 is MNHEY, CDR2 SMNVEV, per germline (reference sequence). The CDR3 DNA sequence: TGTGCCAGCAGTCCCCTGGGACAGACGAACACTGAAGCTTTCTTT. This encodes CASSPLGQTNTEAFF.

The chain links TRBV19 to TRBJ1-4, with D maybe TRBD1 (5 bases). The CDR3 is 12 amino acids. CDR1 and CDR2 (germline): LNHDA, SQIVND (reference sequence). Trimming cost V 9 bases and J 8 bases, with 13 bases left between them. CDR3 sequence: CASRDSSEKLFF. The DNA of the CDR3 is TGTGCCAGCAGAGACAGCTCCGAAAAACTGTTTTTT.

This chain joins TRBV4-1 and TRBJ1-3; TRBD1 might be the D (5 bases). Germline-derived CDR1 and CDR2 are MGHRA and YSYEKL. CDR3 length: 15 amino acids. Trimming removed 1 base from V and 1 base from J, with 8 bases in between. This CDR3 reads CASSQVRTSGNTIYF. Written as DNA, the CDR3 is TGCGCCAGCAGCCAAGTTAGGACATCTGGAAACACCATATATTTT.

The CDR3 is CASSQGQGGTEAFF. The DNA of the CDR3 is TGCGCCAGCAGCCAGGGACAGGGAGGGACTGAAGCTTTCTTT. J is TRBJ1-1 and V is TRBV5-1; TRBD1 matches 9 bases. Germline CDR1 is SGHRS and CDR2 is YFSETQ. This CDR3 is built from 14 residues. J lost 5 bases, V lost 4 bases, and 6 bases had no gene match.

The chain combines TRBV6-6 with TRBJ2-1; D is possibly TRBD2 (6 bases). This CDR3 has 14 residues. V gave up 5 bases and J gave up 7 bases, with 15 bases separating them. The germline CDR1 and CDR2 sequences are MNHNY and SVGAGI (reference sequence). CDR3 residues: CASSREERGNEQFF. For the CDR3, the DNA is TGTGCCAGCAGTAGGGAGGAGCGAGGGAATGAGCAGTTCTTC.